The 32 T cell receptor beta chains presented below share a single source sample, sequenced in a study of PD-L1 blockade in urothelial cancer. Specified time point: pretreatment peripheral blood. Repertoires were generated with immunoSEQ multiplex PCR, while TCRdb's copy carries only in-frame clones and drops some. The data show 49,000 or so clones, about 82% seen once. Sample: PBMCs, taken around atezolizumab (anti-PD-L1) treatment. These receptors originate from a man aged 55 to 70 with urothelial cancer.

V is TRBV6-5 and J is TRBJ2-3, with a possible D match to TRBD1 (5 bases). Looked up from germline, CDR1 is MNHEY and CDR2 is SVGAGI. Trimming removed 2 bases at V and 4 bases at J, with 10 bases between. The CDR3 consists of 14 residues. The CDR3 loop is CASSYQGTADTQYF. The CDR3 DNA reads TGTGCCAGCAGTTACCAGGGAACGGCAGATACGCAGTATTTT.

This chain connects TRBV19 to TRBJ1-2; 8 bases agree with TRBD1. Germline V gene lookup returns CDR1 LNHDA and CDR2 SQIVND (reference sequence). There are 17 residues in the CDR3. J gave up 3 bases and V 6 bases, and 15 bases lay outside the gene matches. CDR3 in amino acids: CASSFRQGSRPHYGYTF. CDR3 nucleotides: TGTGCCAGTAGCTTTAGACAGGGGAGTCGCCCACACTATGGCTACACCTTC.

This clone is a singleton in its sample. J is TRBJ2-7 and V is TRBV19; D is possibly TRBD2 (6 bases). The CDR3 sequence is 13 residues long. Trimming shortened V by 8 bases and J by 2 bases, and 13 bases separated the two germline ends. Germline assignment: CDR1 LNHDA and CDR2 SQIVND (reference sequence). The CDR3: CASLRGRAYEQYF. CDR3 nucleotide sequence: TGTGCCAGTTTGCGGGGCAGAGCCTACGAGCAGTACTTC.

This chain uses TRBV5-4 with TRBJ1-4; D is undetermined. The CDR3 totals 14 residues. The V end was cut by 0 bases, the J end by 5 bases, with 8 bases between. Germline V gives CDR1 SGHNT, CDR2 YYREEE (reference sequence). The CDR3 DNA follows: TGTGCCAGCAGCTTGGGGGGAGAGAATGAAAAACTGTTTTTT. Translated, it gives CASSLGGENEKLFF.

V usage is TRBV7-9 and J usage is TRBJ1-1; tentatively, D is TRBD1 (5 bases). V gave up 5 bases and J gave up 4 bases, with 20 bases separating them. This CDR3 has 16 residues. Per germline, CDR1 SEHNR and CDR2 FQNEAQ (reference sequence). CDR3 coding DNA: TGTGCCAGCAGCCCACCAGGGAGGGAGTGGATCACTGAAGCTTTCTTT. This codes for CASSPPGREWITEAFF.

This chain links TRBV4-3 with TRBJ2-3; 7 bases fit TRBD2. Germline CDR1 and CDR2: LGHNA and YSLEER. With V trimmed by 1 base and J by 2 bases, 12 bases remained unmatched. The CDR3 has 18 amino acids. The CDR3 DNA follows: TGCGCCAGCAGCCAAGGAGCGGGTCCGAGCGGGGACACAGATACGCAGTATTTT. It specifies CASSQGAGPSGDTDTQYF.

This chain uses TRBV2 with TRBJ2-3; 8 positions match TRBD1. V trimming: 7 bases; J trimming: 1 base; junction bases outside the gene matches: 7. The CDR3 is 15 residues long. Germline values: CDR1 SNHLY, CDR2 FYNNEI. The CDR3 here is CASNQGARGTDTQYF. The CDR3 nucleotides read TGTGCCAGCAACCAGGGGGCCAGGGGCACAGATACGCAGTATTTT.

This sequence joins TRBV30 and TRBJ2-7; 8 bases are a match to TRBD1. The germline CDR1 and CDR2 sequences are GTSNPN and SVGIG (reference sequence). The V gene end was trimmed by 0 bases and the J gene end by 3 bases; junction bases not matched to a gene: 4. The CDR3 is 14 amino acids. CDR3 sequence reads: CAWSVAGQVYEQYF. CDR3 sequence (DNA): TGTGCCTGGAGTGTCGCGGGACAGGTCTACGAGCAGTACTTC.

The chain combines TRBV29-1 with TRBJ1-1, with D perhaps TRBD1 (6 bases). Trimming took off 1 base at V and 7 bases at J, with 10 bases between the two ends. Germline lookup yields CDR1 SQVTM and CDR2 ANQGSEA. The CDR3 extends over 12 amino acids. The CDR3: CSVEGSGVEAFF. CDR3 nucleotide sequence: TGCAGCGTTGAAGGGTCAGGGGTTGAAGCTTTCTTT.

The V gene is TRBV30, the J gene TRBJ2-2; 8 bases fit TRBD1. Trimming cost V 5 bases and J 4 bases; bases outside gene matches: 6. This CDR3 contains 14 residues. The germline gives CDR1 GTSNPN, CDR2 SVGIG (reference sequence). This CDR3 reads CAWCAGGFTGELFF. CDR3 bases: TGTGCCTGGTGTGCAGGGGGCTTCACCGGGGAGCTGTTTTTT. Drawing the rest from reference TRBV30 and TRBJ2-2, the complete variable domain is SQTIHQWPATLVQPVGSPLSLECTVEGTSNPNLYWYRQAAGRGLQLLFYSVGIGQISSEVPQNLSASRPQDRQFILSSKKLLLSDSGFYLCAWCAGGFTGELFFGEGSRLTVL.

J is TRBJ1-4 and V is TRBV15; 10 nucleotides line up with TRBD1. Germline V gene data show CDR1 as LNHNV and CDR2 as YYDKDF (reference sequence). CDR3 length: 16 residues. With V trimmed by 5 bases and J by 3 bases, 6 bases remained unmatched. Written as DNA, the CDR3 is TGTGCCACCAGCCTGGGACAGGGGATTGCTAATGAAAAACTGTTTTTT. It yields the protein CATSLGQGIANEKLFF.

V gene TRBV6-1 combines with J gene TRBJ2-3, with 11 bases aligning to TRBD2. Germline CDR1 reads MNHNS; CDR2 reads SASEGT. There are 16 residues in the CDR3. V was clipped by 4 bases and J by 10 bases; unmatched bases: 13. The CDR3 region is CASSGPSGGSYMAQYF. In DNA, the CDR3 is TGTGCCAGCAGTGGACCTAGCGGGGGGTCCTATATGGCGCAGTATTTT.

This chain connects TRBV5-1 to TRBJ1-6; 7 bases align to TRBD1. Germline V CDR1 and CDR2: SGHRS, YFSETQ. V shed 0 bases, J shed 8 bases, and the junction held 2 bases outside the gene matches. The CDR3 length is 14 residues. CDR3 DNA sequence: TGCGCCAGCAGCTTGGATACAGGGGATTCACCCCTCCACTTT. It specifies CASSLDTGDSPLHF.

V is TRBV20-1 and J is TRBJ2-3; unclear D gene. Germline V CDR1 and CDR2: DFQATT, SNEGSKA (reference sequence). The CDR3 has 11 amino acids. Trimming left V 3 bases short and J 5 bases short, with 6 bases between. CDR3 sequence: CSARVGDTQYF. In DNA form, the CDR3 reads TGCAGTGCTAGGGTCGGAGATACGCAGTATTTT.

This chain links TRBV5-1 with TRBJ1-3; no firm D call. The CDR3 runs to 15 residues. Germline V gives CDR1 SGHRS, CDR2 YFSETQ. Trimming took 0 bases from V and 0 from J, leaving 7 bases between them. The CDR3 region is CASSLDSVSGNTIYF. The CDR3 DNA follows: TGCGCCAGCAGCTTGGATTCTGTCTCTGGAAACACCATATATTTT. The entire variable domain, with the rest obtained from reference TRBV5-1 and TRBJ1-3, is as follows: KAGVTQTPRYLIKTRGQQVTLSCSPISGHRSVSWYQQTPGQGLQFLFEYFSETQRNKGNFPGRFSGRQFSNSRSEMNVSTLELGDSALYLCASSLDSVSGNTIYFGEGSWLTVV.

To note about this clone: The sample holds other DNA sequences that translate to the same CDR3. The V and J genes are TRBV2 and TRBJ2-1; no definite D call. Germline V gene data show CDR1 as SNHLY and CDR2 as FYNNEI. The ends were cut back, 3 bases at V and 0 bases at J, with 6 bases in the middle. CDR3 length equals 14 residues. As DNA, the CDR3 is TGTGCCAGCAGTGATGCCAGCTCCTACAATGAGCAGTTCTTC. Translation gives CASSDASSYNEQFF.

The J gene is TRBJ2-1, the V gene TRBV6-5, with D unclear. Trimming removed 2 bases at V and 0 bases at J, with 11 bases between. The germline V gene has CDR1 MNHEY and CDR2 SVGAGI. The CDR3 loop spans 16 amino acids. CDR3 nucleotide sequence: TGTGCCAGCAGTTACCGGGTCTTGAGCTCCTACAATGAGCAGTTCTTC. This gives the protein CASSYRVLSSYNEQFF.

This clone has a count of ten or more. V usage is TRBV27 and J usage is TRBJ2-6, with a weak D call TRBD1 (6 bases). Per the germline V gene, CDR1 is MNHEY and CDR2 is SMNVEV (reference sequence). The CDR3 contains 22 residues. V lost 0 bases to trimming and J lost 0 bases, with 24 bases between them. The CDR3 region has the DNA TGTGCCAGCAGTTTATCGGTTCCGGGACAAAGGGTGGGGAGCTCTGGGGCCAACGTCCTGACTTTC. Translation gives CASSLSVPGQRVGSSGANVLTF.

The chain employs TRBV19 and TRBJ2-7, with D maybe TRBD2 (5 bases). The CDR3 is made up of 14 amino acids. Germline CDR1 reads LNHDA; CDR2 reads SQIVND (reference sequence). V dropped 1 base and J dropped 5 bases, with 12 bases sitting between them. CDR3 in DNA: TGTGCCAGTAGTATAGTAGGAGGAGGAGACGAGCAGTACTTC. Translating it yields CASSIVGGGDEQYF.

This clone was picked up one time. This chain connects TRBV7-9 to TRBJ2-3, with TRBD2 matching 7 bases. The CDR3 extends over 15 amino acids. Trimming took 5 bases from V and 2 from J; bases not matched to a gene: 7. Looked up from germline, CDR1 is SEHNR and CDR2 is FQNEAQ (reference sequence). The DNA of the CDR3 is TGTGCCAGCAGCCGCAGCGGGGCCCACACAGATACGCAGTATTTT. Amino acid sequence: CASSRSGAHTDTQYF.

This chain joins TRBV29-1 and TRBJ1-3; no clear D. The CDR3 extends over 13 amino acids. CDR1 and CDR2 from the germline V gene are SQVTM and ANQGSEA. Deletions cut 3 bases from V and 2 bases from J, with 8 bases between. The CDR3 DNA reads TGCAGCGTTGAGGGCATTACTGGAAACACCATATATTTT. It codes for CSVEGITGNTIYF.

The chain couples TRBV5-5 to TRBJ2-7, with D uncertain. From germline, CDR1 is SGHKS and CDR2 YYEKEE (reference sequence). V was trimmed by 7 bases and J by 3 bases, leaving 14 bases between them. The CDR3 spans 13 residues. CDR3 region: CASQDFSGYEQYF. As DNA, the CDR3 is TGTGCCAGCCAAGATTTCAGTGGCTACGAGCAGTACTTC.

The chain carries TRBV7-3 and TRBJ2-3; TRBD2 matches 10 bases. This CDR3 spans 16 amino acids. With V trimmed by 5 bases and J by 1 base, 6 bases remained unmatched. Germline CDR1 is SGHTA and CDR2 is FQGTGA. This CDR3 reads CASSAASGGGTDTQYF. The CDR3, as DNA: TGTGCCAGCAGCGCAGCGAGCGGGGGGGGCACAGATACGCAGTATTTT.

The V call is TRBV5-1, the J call TRBJ2-3; D may be TRBD2 (6 bases). Germline CDR1 and CDR2: SGHRS and YFSETQ. CDR3 length: 13 residues. Trimming took 3 bases from V and 3 from J, leaving 8 bases between them. The CDR3 loop is CASSSGVTDTQYF. CDR3 nucleotide sequence: TGCGCCAGCAGCTCGGGGGTAACAGATACGCAGTATTTT.

J is TRBJ2-5 and V is TRBV5-6; TRBD2 matches 10 bases. There are 13 residues in the CDR3. V was clipped by 7 bases and J by 3 bases; unmatched bases: 3. Germline lookup yields CDR1 SGHDT and CDR2 YYEEEE. The CDR3 sequence: CASRTSGKETQYF. The CDR3 DNA follows: TGTGCCAGCCGGACTAGCGGCAAAGAGACCCAGTACTTC.

The V call is TRBV4-2, the J call TRBJ1-2; possibly TRBD1 for D (5 bases). Germline CDR1 reads LGHNA; CDR2 reads YNFKEQ. This CDR3 has 13 amino acids. V was cut by 0 bases and J by 8 bases, with 10 bases left in between. CDR3 bases: TGTGCCAGCAGCCAAGAGGGGGGGAGCGGCTACACCTTC. Its translation: CASSQEGGSGYTF.

V and J are TRBV10-3 and TRBJ1-2, with D maybe TRBD1 (5 bases). V lost 4 bases and J lost 8, with 14 bases in between. Germline CDR1 reads ENHRY; CDR2 reads SYGVKD. This CDR3 region has 13 residues. As DNA, the CDR3 is TGTGCCATCAGTGGGGGGGGTATCGGGGGCTACACCTTC. This encodes CAISGGGIGGYTF.

This chain uses TRBV30 with TRBJ1-4; D is uncertain. The CDR3 extends over 16 amino acids. Deletions cut 2 bases from V and 7 bases from J, with 20 bases between. Germline lookup yields CDR1 GTSNPN and CDR2 SVGIG (reference sequence). As DNA, the CDR3 is TGTGCCTGGAGTCTCTCGTACAACCTCGGCGGTGAAAAACTGTTTTTT. It encodes CAWSLSYNLGGEKLFF.

This chain connects TRBV10-1 to TRBJ2-1; 14 nucleotides agree with TRBD2. J lost 3 bases, V lost 6 bases, and 7 bases had no gene match. CDR3 length: 17 amino acids. Per germline, CDR1 WNHNN and CDR2 SYGVQD (reference sequence). CDR3 in amino acids: CASRPGLAGDGYNEQFF. In DNA form, the CDR3 reads TGCGCCAGCAGGCCGGGACTAGCGGGAGACGGCTACAATGAGCAGTTCTTC.

In its sample, this clone was seen once. The chain employs TRBV2 and TRBJ1-6; 8 bases map to TRBD1. CDR1 and CDR2 from the germline V gene are SNHLY and FYNNEI. Trimming removed 8 bases from V and 7 bases from J; junction bases left unmatched: 4. The CDR3 has 13 residues. CDR3 sequence (DNA): TGTGCCAGCCGAGGACAGGGAAATTCACCCCTCCACTTT. This translates into CASRGQGNSPLHF.

The chain joins TRBV11-2 to TRBJ2-3; 15 bases are shared with TRBD2. The CDR3 totals 19 residues. In germline, CDR1 is SGHAT, CDR2 FQNNGV. With V trimmed by 2 bases and J by 4 bases, 10 bases remained unmatched. The CDR3 reads CASSLMPGLAGGPPDTQYF. DNA of the CDR3: TGTGCCAGCAGCTTAATGCCAGGACTAGCGGGGGGGCCTCCAGATACGCAGTATTTT.

The V gene is TRBV2, the J gene TRBJ2-5, with 10 positions matching TRBD2. With V trimmed by 6 bases and J by 1 base, 2 bases remained unmatched. The germline V gene has CDR1 SNHLY and CDR2 FYNNEI. This CDR3 is built from 14 residues. In nucleotides, the CDR3 is TGTGCCAGCAGCACTAGCGGGGCCCAAGAGACCCAGTACTTC. Translating gives CASSTSGAQETQYF.